This T cell receptor beta chain was identified during a study of cytomegalovirus exposure and HLA in healthy donors (dated by TCRdb to 2016 to 2017). For the study in its entirety: In an earlier analysis of under 750 of the donors, 250 to 350 Gb of sequence data and 117 million unique TCR beta sequences from roughly 180 million T cells were reported. In a later analysis, previously published TCR beta repertoires from 550 to 700 donors were re-analyzed and high-resolution HLA genotyping was added so that TCR occurrence patterns could be studied. The number of donors typed differed by locus, with about 620-630 for A, B, C, DRB1 and DQB1, around 500 for DQA1, about 610 for DPA1, and some 440 for DPB1. Among several hundred genotyped donors of the cohort, an average of around 250,000 unique TCR beta nucleotide sequences was sequenced per donor, of which approximately 18% were non-productive. A later genetic analysis took genome-wide SNP genotypes for about 60% of the roughly 670 donors and used that subset as a discovery cohort. To decide whether each TCR beta V gene segment behaved as functional or pseudogenic, an earlier analysis of fewer than 750 of the donors relied on high-throughput TCR beta sequencing. HLA typing included class I and class II loci at four-digit resolution. All discovery cohort repertoires had been generated using a single sequencing platform. Using immunosequencing, the study profiled T cell repertoires from 640 or so subjects and related those repertoires to cytomegalovirus serostatus. In addition to the first cohort of 650 to 800 subjects, a separate validation cohort of 120 different subjects was used. Roughly 5 DR-DQ haplotypes were handled as single units for association and clustering because linkage in the cohort was strong. High-throughput TCR immunosequencing, statistical association of individual TCRs with disease status, and machine learning were combined to predict cytomegalovirus infection status. Approximately 310 gigabases of sequencing data and 75 million to 85 million unique TCR sequences made up an early release that covered 500 to 700 HLA-typed donors. Donor age, sex, ethnicity and CMV serostatus were compiled together with the repertoire data. Of the roughly 400 genotyped donors, 70% to 90% were placed in the genetic ancestry cluster associated with self-reported Caucasian donors. The aim of the study was to test whether cataloging public T cell receptors could identify signatures of past pathogen exposure. In the later analysis, no new phenotypic data were used to find candidate immune exposures; instead, reliance was placed on TCR beta sequences and their occurrence across donors.

Library preparation used the immunoSEQ multiplex PCR assay. For the multiplex PCR, a mixture combining 60 forward primers for TCR Vbeta segments and 13 reverse primers for TCR Jbeta segments was used. The CDR3 region of rearranged TCR beta genes was amplified from genomic DNA with a multiplex PCR assay. On the Illumina HiSeq System, the amplified TCR beta libraries were sequenced as 87-base-pair reads. Concerning the study's data processing: Across the 670 or so repertoires, a later analysis counted 75 million to 90 million unique TCR beta chains, around 10 million of which were shared by at least two donors. A nearest-neighbor algorithm error-corrected the raw reads and collapsed the reads into unique sequences, merging closely related sequences to remove PCR and sequencing errors. V, D and J gene segments were assigned by aligning CDR3 sequences to IMGT reference sequences. For a sequence to be retained, at least a six-nucleotide match to both a V gene segment and a J gene segment was required. Rearrangements were classified as productive when the CDR3 lacked stop codons and remained in frame with V and J, and all other rearrangements were classified as non-productive. Following IMGT convention, CDR3 was defined as the stretch from the second conserved V-encoded cysteine to the conserved J-encoded phenylalanine. Sequences without an unambiguous match to a single V gene segment were excluded from the earlier analysis of about 600 of the donors. In an earlier analysis of a few hundred of the donors, a V segment was called functional when productive rearrangements were above 56.7%, and segregating when the standard deviation between donors exceeded 5%. A statistical classification framework was developed to diagnose cytomegalovirus status using the catalog of TCR beta chain sequences. In a later analysis, V and J genes were assigned by comparing TCR nucleotide sequences against IMGT/GENE-DB human TR gene sequences. A later analysis assigned CDR3 sequences and most-parsimonious VDJ recombination scenarios with the TCRdist pipeline. A later analysis defined each TCR beta chain by its CDR3 amino acid sequence plus V-gene family, and excluded reads lacking a unique V-gene family. A later analysis removed several hundred highly shared, low-generation-probability nucleotide sequences to deal with suspected cross-contamination and a sequencing artifact. In a later analysis, a clonal expansion index was calculated for each public chain from normalized within-repertoire ranks of inferred template counts. In a later analysis, generation probabilities were computed with a VDJ recombination model fitted to out-of-frame rearrangements, and the resulting probabilities were checked against IGoR. In a later analysis, hypergeometric tests were used to score TCR-TCR, TCR-HLA and TCR-CMV co-occurrence, with a repertoire-size bias correction applied to TCR pairs. A later analysis estimated false discovery rates by permuting HLA or CMV assignments 20 times. In a later analysis, co-occurring TCRs were grouped using DBSCAN, and TCRdist sequence similarity was added for clustering within HLA-allele-positive subsets. Repertoires with fewer than 30,000 or more than 120,000 public chains were left out of co-occurrence clustering, as were five repertoires with anomalous nucleotide sharing. Entries here come from immuneACCESS through TCRdb and include only in-frame sequences with V and J called. Some clones fail to appear in such tables; in the studies checked, an unresolved V gene covers under half of the shortfall, and the cause of the remainder is unknown. The D gene and trimming were derived from the DNA, and the V and J assignments and clone size from that table. This sample has about 110,000 clones in its table, and 82% of those were observed once. The ten largest account for 2% to 3% of the sample.

Findings and caveats that apply to the study as a whole: Broadly in line with IMGT annotations, most TCR beta V segments showed up in productive rearrangements about 87% or about 30% of the time in an earlier analysis of roughly 590 of the donors. At a false discovery rate of 0.05, a later analysis linked approximately 18,000 TCR beta sequences to specific HLA alleles. A later genetic analysis reported fewer N-insertions in productive TCRs among donors in an Asian-associated ancestry cluster than the roughly 650-donor mean. Several of the top co-occurrence clusters appeared to be linked to parvovirus B19, influenza, CMV and Epstein-Barr virus, according to a later analysis. In the study, some 160 TCR beta chains were listed as associated with cytomegalovirus. V-gene and J-gene trimming of TCR beta chains was associated with a missense DCLRE1C variant in a later genetic analysis, and the association was replicated in an independent cohort. A further reported finding was that TCR beta sequences accurately predicted the HLA-A and HLA-B alleles for most subjects in the first cohort. Because the 87-base-pair reads could not distinguish some IMGT-functional V segments, including TRBV6-2 and TRBV6-3, those segments were excluded. Linkage disequilibrium might explain the correlated functional status among segregating V segments, but an unknown experimental factor could not be ruled out. Because counts were too low, roughly 18 rarely observed V segments, including chromosome 9 orphons, were left out of the earlier analysis of a few hundred of the donors. Assigning TCR associations to individual alleles was difficult when HLA alleles, especially DR and DQ, strongly co-occurred. The classifier was reported to diagnose cytomegalovirus status with high specificity and sensitivity in both the original and validation cohorts. Immune exposure information for the cohort was limited to CMV serostatus. Because HLA typing was missing for some donors at each locus, association tests included only the typed subset. Roughly uniform sequencing depth across donors was assumed in presence/absence analyses, although this assumption may not hold. In a later analysis, the rate of TCR association differed among HLA loci, with DRB1 alleles having the most associated TCRs and HLA-C alleles having the fewest. A later analysis found that HLA-associated TCR beta chains were more clonally expanded and had lower generation probabilities than equally common non-associated chains. The cohort was sequenced for TCR beta chains only, and without alpha or paired-chain data the features that could be detected were limited. Most CMV-associated TCR beta chains appeared to be HLA-restricted in a later analysis, and the HLA associations seemed to be driven largely by CMV exposure. Most TCR sequences were seen in very few donors, while some public TCRs were found in many individuals. A cluster of highly shared sequence variants was judged likely to represent a technical artifact of the sequencing pipeline. The authors suggested that the approach could potentially be extended to other disease states and immunological phenotypes. Three of the identified cytomegalovirus-associated TCR beta chains were confirmed in vitro to be specific for cytomegalovirus antigens.

The cohort comprised some 700 healthy bone marrow donors. Cohort members were all nominally healthy when sampled, although unrecorded immune exposures were likely present. The donor tested CMV seropositive, placing the donor among the roughly 300 seropositive members of the cohort. A peripheral blood sample was collected from each donor, and TCR beta sequencing was performed on peripheral blood mononuclear cells. The Qiagen DNeasy Blood Extraction Kit was used to extract genomic DNA from the blood cell samples. Concerning this clone itself: The antigen it recognizes is unknown. No much larger clone is present one base from it, and per-base qualities are unavailable.

The cysteine opens and the phenylalanine closes a CDR3 of 11 amino acids. Only CDR3 DNA is held: 33 bases, read in frame from base 1. Reading the germline V gene (reference sequence) gives CDR1 GTSNPN and CDR2 SVGIG. The trim is 2 bases for V and 6 bases for J, with a gap of 7 bases between the germline ends. The sequenced sample consisted of PBMCs. The chain was built from TRBV30 and TRBJ1-2; no D gene can be assigned with confidence. This TCR was sampled from a man younger than 40 in good health and CMV-seropositive. The DNA sequence is given as TGTGCCTGGAGTCCGTATGATGGCTACACCTTC. Translation gives CAWSPYDGYTF.